This note documents a single T cell receptor (beta chain) sequence. The sample comes from a study of blood T cell repertoires in COVID-19. Study-level information: Sites across the United States, Italy and Spain contributed samples from acute and convalescent COVID-19. Sample material is recorded as cDNA or gDNA derived from T cells, B-cell-depleted T cells, or PBMCs.

The CDR3 totals 15 residues. Germline-derived CDR1 and CDR2 are SGDLS and YYNGEE. V gave up 4 bases and J gave up 3 bases; unmatched junction bases: 8. Profiling relied on immunoSEQ multiplex PCR, and the TCRdb table lists in-frame clones only, not all of them. The sample has roughly 170,000 clones, more than 65% seen once; the top ten hold roughly 5.7%. Enrolled through a virtual design, the participants were between about 18 and 100 years of age and came from fewer than 30 US areas. The sequenced sample was PBMCs or T cells enriched from blood (not recorded which). The genes are TRBV9 and TRBJ2-3; 7 positions agree with TRBD1. This sequence originates from a woman in her thirties or forties with acute COVID-19. DNA for the CDR3: TGTGCCAGCAGCACCACAGGGGATAAGACAGATACGCAGTATTTT. This codes for CASSTTGDKTDTQYF.